This is a list of T cell receptor beta chains from one sample in a study of blood T cell repertoires in COVID-19. Method: immunoSEQ multiplex PCR; TCRdb's copy keeps in-frame clones and lacks some. The sample has roughly 250,000 clones, around 85% seen once. Sequencing was carried out using peripheral blood. These receptors came from a woman older than 75 with acute or convalescent COVID-19. Both conserved end residues are part of each CDR3. A D gene is named only where the DNA matches it firmly.

v_gene	d_gene	j_gene	CDR3aa
TRBV7-3	TRBD1	TRBJ1-6	CASSFPGQGFSPLHF
TRBV28	TRBD1	TRBJ2-3	CATHGDRRTDTQYF
TRBV30	.	TRBJ1-6	CAWSAFGLKNSYNSPLHF
TRBV19	.	TRBJ1-3	CASLLNAGPGGNTIYF
TRBV19	TRBD1	TRBJ1-2	CASSRQGASARYTF
TRBV10-1	.	TRBJ2-2	CASSESTDITGELFF
TRBV5-1	TRBD2	TRBJ2-3	CASSLKAGGPVGTDTQYF
TRBV5-1	TRBD2	TRBJ2-5	CASTFFAGVETQYF
TRBV6-5	.	TRBJ1-1	CASSPNSLAEAFF
TRBV7-3	TRBD2	TRBJ2-1	CASSSAGGFNEQFF
TRBV5-6	.	TRBJ1-1	CASSLTGLNTEAFF
TRBV7-3	TRBD1	TRBJ2-3	CASSAATGVDTQYF
TRBV5-4	TRBD2	TRBJ2-2	CASSWGLVTTGELFF
TRBV9	.	TRBJ1-1	CASSVDWRPEAFF
TRBV28	.	TRBJ1-2	CASSSPYSYTF
TRBV3-1/TRBV3-2	.	TRBJ2-3	CASSQGLRVYTDTQYF
TRBV5-6	TRBD2	TRBJ2-7	CASSLVTSGTYEQYF
TRBV27	.	TRBJ2-2	CASSLWQNTGELFF
TRBV6-5	.	TRBJ1-1	CASRGAANTEAFF
TRBV7-8	TRBD1	TRBJ1-1	CASSPRQGNTEAFF
TRBV19	.	TRBJ1-5	CASSINLGAGNQPQHF
TRBV5-1	.	TRBJ2-7	CASSTTGSSLEQYF
TRBV6-4	TRBD2	TRBJ2-1	CASSALAGGNEQFF
TRBV5-1	.	TRBJ1-5	CASSLAGGDQPQHF
TRBV11-1	.	TRBJ2-2	CASREALPRTGELFF
TRBV2	TRBD1	TRBJ2-1	CASSVDRGEFF